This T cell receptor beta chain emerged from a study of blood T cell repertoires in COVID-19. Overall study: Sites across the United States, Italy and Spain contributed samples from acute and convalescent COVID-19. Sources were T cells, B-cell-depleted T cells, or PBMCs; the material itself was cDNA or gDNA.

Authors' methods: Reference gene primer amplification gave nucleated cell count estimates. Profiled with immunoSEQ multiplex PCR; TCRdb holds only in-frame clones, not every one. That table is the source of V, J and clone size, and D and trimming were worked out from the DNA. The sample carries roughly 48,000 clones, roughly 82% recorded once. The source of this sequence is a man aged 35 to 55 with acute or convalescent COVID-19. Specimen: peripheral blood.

The CDR3, as DNA: TGCGCCAGCAGCTTAATTAGCGGGGGGCTCCTAAACACAGATACGCAGTATTTT. Amino acid sequence: CASSLISGGLLNTDTQYF. J is TRBJ2-3 and V is TRBV5-1; 10 nucleotides line up with TRBD2. The CDR3 extends over 18 amino acids. Losses at the gene ends were 2 bases for V and 2 bases for J; bases not matched to a gene: 11. Germline V lookup: CDR1 SGHRS, CDR2 YFSETQ.